A selection of T cell receptor beta chains follows, all from one sample in a study of blood T cell repertoires in COVID-19. Here immunoSEQ multiplex PCR was the method, and the copy in TCRdb shows in-frame clones only, minus some. The sample shows 140,000 to 150,000 clones, roughly 84% of them seen only once. Sequences were obtained from peripheral blood. The origin of the receptors is a human donor in a cohort sampled during active COVID-19. Each CDR3 is given with its conserved first and last residue. Each record gives: J gene, V gene, D gene, clone size, CDR3 DNA, CDR3 protein. A D gene is named only where the DNA matches it firmly. Clone size is shown for a subset of rows, as once, few, many or a class of expanded clone.

j_gene: TRBJ1-2; v_gene: TRBV15; d_gene: -; abundance: -; CDR3nt: TGTGCCACCAGCAGAGATGGGGGGACCTATGGCTACACCTTC; CDR3aa: CATSRDGGTYGYTF
j_gene: TRBJ2-7; v_gene: TRBV18; d_gene: -; abundance: -; CDR3nt: TGTGCCAGCTCACCCCCGGCGAGCGAGGGGGCCTACGAGCAGTACTTC; CDR3aa: CASSPPASEGAYEQYF
j_gene: TRBJ1-2; v_gene: TRBV29-1; d_gene: -; abundance: once; CDR3nt: TGCAGCGTTGGTTTGGGCGCGGTGGGCGGGTACCATGGCTACACCTTC; CDR3aa: CSVGLGAVGGYHGYTF
j_gene: TRBJ1-1; v_gene: TRBV16; d_gene: -; abundance: -; CDR3nt: TGTGCCAGCAGCCAAAGAGGGAATTTGAACACTGAAGCTTTCTTT; CDR3aa: CASSQRGNLNTEAFF
j_gene: TRBJ2-3; v_gene: TRBV9; d_gene: -; abundance: -; CDR3nt: TGTGCCAGCAGCCAAACTAGCTCCCACACAGATACGCAGTATTTT; CDR3aa: CASSQTSSHTDTQYF
j_gene: TRBJ2-1; v_gene: TRBV25-1; d_gene: TRBD1; abundance: -; CDR3nt: TGTGCCAGCAGTGAATCCAAGATCCGGGACAGGGGTTACAATGAGCAGTTCTTC; CDR3aa: CASSESKIRDRGYNEQFF
j_gene: TRBJ1-6; v_gene: TRBV4-1; d_gene: -; abundance: -; CDR3nt: TGCGCCAGCAGCCAAGATAGGGGCTCCGATAATTCACCCCTCCACTTT; CDR3aa: CASSQDRGSDNSPLHF
j_gene: TRBJ2-2; v_gene: TRBV30; d_gene: TRBD1; abundance: -; CDR3nt: TGTGCCTGGAGATACAGGGGTTTGGCCGGGGAGCTGTTTTTT; CDR3aa: CAWRYRGLAGELFF
j_gene: TRBJ1-1; v_gene: TRBV25-1; d_gene: -; abundance: -; CDR3nt: TGTGCCAGCAGTGAATCCGGGGTTTGGACTGAAGCTTTCTTT; CDR3aa: CASSESGVWTEAFF
j_gene: TRBJ1-2; v_gene: TRBV11-2; d_gene: TRBD1; abundance: -; CDR3nt: TGTGCCAGCAGTGAGGGACAGGGCTGGGGCTACACCTTC; CDR3aa: CASSEGQGWGYTF
j_gene: TRBJ2-7; v_gene: TRBV7-6; d_gene: -; abundance: few; CDR3nt: TGTGCCAGCAGCCTCGGGAACTCCTACGAGCAGTACTTC; CDR3aa: CASSLGNSYEQYF
j_gene: TRBJ1-5; v_gene: TRBV6-5; d_gene: -; abundance: once; CDR3nt: TGTGCCAGCAGTTACCCTGGCCAGCCCCAGCATTTT; CDR3aa: CASSYPGQPQHF
j_gene: TRBJ1-6; v_gene: TRBV18; d_gene: -; abundance: -; CDR3nt: TGTGCCAGCTCACCTGGGGCAGGCTATAATTCACCCCTCCACTTT; CDR3aa: CASSPGAGYNSPLHF
j_gene: TRBJ2-3; v_gene: TRBV5-1; d_gene: TRBD1; abundance: -; CDR3nt: TGCGCCAGCAGCTTGGGACAGGGGGCGGATACGCAGTATTTT; CDR3aa: CASSLGQGADTQYF
j_gene: TRBJ1-6; v_gene: TRBV30; d_gene: -; abundance: -; CDR3nt: TGTGCCGGCGGCCGGACACCCCTCCACTTT; CDR3aa: CAGGRTPLHF
j_gene: TRBJ1-2; v_gene: TRBV19; d_gene: -; abundance: once; CDR3nt: TGTGCCAGTAGTATAGTGCCCACAGGGCTCGGCTATGGCTACACCTTC; CDR3aa: CASSIVPTGLGYGYTF
j_gene: TRBJ1-5; v_gene: TRBV3-1/TRBV3-2; d_gene: -; abundance: -; CDR3nt: TGTGCCAGCAGCCAAGATGCCAGGGGCGGGAGCCAGCCCCAGCATTTT; CDR3aa: CASSQDARGGSQPQHF
j_gene: TRBJ2-7; v_gene: TRBV5-4; d_gene: -; abundance: -; CDR3nt: TGTGCCAGCAGCACCGCCGGCTGGGGCCACGAGCAGTACTTC; CDR3aa: CASSTAGWGHEQYF
j_gene: TRBJ1-3; v_gene: TRBV4-3; d_gene: TRBD1; abundance: few; CDR3nt: TGCGCCAGCAGCCAAGTTACAGGGGGCGGCTTTACCATATATTTT; CDR3aa: CASSQVTGGGFTIYF
j_gene: TRBJ1-1; v_gene: TRBV6-4; d_gene: TRBD1; abundance: -; CDR3nt: TGTGCCAGCAGAGCGGACAGGGGTAACACTGAAGCTTTCTTT; CDR3aa: CASRADRGNTEAFF
j_gene: TRBJ1-2; v_gene: TRBV5-1; d_gene: TRBD1; abundance: -; CDR3nt: TGCGCCAGCGGGCAGGGGGACATCCGGCCCGACTATGGCTACACCTTC; CDR3aa: CASGQGDIRPDYGYTF
j_gene: TRBJ1-4; v_gene: TRBV28; d_gene: TRBD1; abundance: -; CDR3nt: TGTGCCAGCAGTCCGGGACAGGGGCGTCGGGCTGAAAAACTGTTTTTT; CDR3aa: CASSPGQGRRAEKLFF
j_gene: TRBJ1-1; v_gene: TRBV5-1; d_gene: -; abundance: -; CDR3nt: TGCGCCAGCAGCTTGGGCGCCGACACTGAAGCTTTCTTT; CDR3aa: CASSLGADTEAFF
j_gene: TRBJ2-3; v_gene: TRBV5-1; d_gene: TRBD2; abundance: -; CDR3nt: TGCGCCAGCAGCTTCGGGTCTAGCGGAACAGATACGCAGTATTTT; CDR3aa: CASSFGSSGTDTQYF
j_gene: TRBJ2-1; v_gene: TRBV3-1/TRBV3-2; d_gene: TRBD1; abundance: -; CDR3nt: TGTGCCAGCGGCTGGGGGCAGGGGGTAAAGTTCTTC; CDR3aa: CASGWGQGVKFF
j_gene: TRBJ2-5; v_gene: TRBV12-5; d_gene: -; abundance: -; CDR3nt: TGTGCTAGTGGTTTAGGACACAACCAAGAGACCCAGTACTTC; CDR3aa: CASGLGHNQETQYF
j_gene: TRBJ1-1; v_gene: TRBV7-2; d_gene: -; abundance: -; CDR3nt: TGTGCCAGCAGCTTAGCGCTTAATGTCAGGGTAACTGAAGCTTTCTTT; CDR3aa: CASSLALNVRVTEAFF
j_gene: TRBJ1-5; v_gene: TRBV4-1; d_gene: -; abundance: -; CDR3nt: TGCGCCAGCAGCCAAGACGGGGGGCCAGGGCAGCCCCAGCATTTT; CDR3aa: CASSQDGGPGQPQHF
j_gene: TRBJ1-1; v_gene: TRBV4-2; d_gene: -; abundance: -; CDR3nt: TGTGCCAGCAGCCAAGGGGCTAACACTGAAGCTTTCTTT; CDR3aa: CASSQGANTEAFF
j_gene: TRBJ1-5; v_gene: TRBV5-8; d_gene: -; abundance: -; CDR3nt: TGTGCCAGCAATCTGGGGGGGTATGGCAATCAGCCCCAGCATTTT; CDR3aa: CASNLGGYGNQPQHF
j_gene: TRBJ1-1; v_gene: TRBV4-1; d_gene: -; abundance: -; CDR3nt: TGCGCCAGCAACAAAAGGGGAACAACCATGAACACTGAAGCTTTCTTT; CDR3aa: CASNKRGTTMNTEAFF
j_gene: TRBJ2-7; v_gene: TRBV7-2; d_gene: TRBD2; abundance: once; CDR3nt: TGTGCCAGCCAGGGACTAGCGGGCTACGAGCAGTACTTC; CDR3aa: CASQGLAGYEQYF
j_gene: TRBJ1-2; v_gene: TRBV4-3; d_gene: TRBD1; abundance: -; CDR3nt: TGCGCCAGCAGCCACCCGCAGACCGGGACAGGGCTTGGCTACACCTTC; CDR3aa: CASSHPQTGTGLGYTF
j_gene: TRBJ1-2; v_gene: TRBV6-5; d_gene: TRBD1; abundance: -; CDR3nt: TGTGCCAGCAGCGCGGCCGGACAGGGTTCTGGTGGCTACACCTTC; CDR3aa: CASSAAGQGSGGYTF
j_gene: TRBJ1-2; v_gene: TRBV30; d_gene: -; abundance: few; CDR3nt: TGTGCCTGGAGGGGAGGGGAGACTAACTATGGCTACACCTTC; CDR3aa: CAWRGGETNYGYTF
j_gene: TRBJ1-1; v_gene: TRBV18; d_gene: TRBD1; abundance: -; CDR3nt: TGTGCCAGCTCCTTGGACAGGGGTGGCACTGAAGCTTTCTTT; CDR3aa: CASSLDRGGTEAFF
j_gene: TRBJ1-1; v_gene: TRBV6-5; d_gene: -; abundance: -; CDR3nt: TGTGCCAGCAGTTACTCGAATCGGGGCACTGAAGCTTTCTTT; CDR3aa: CASSYSNRGTEAFF
j_gene: TRBJ2-5; v_gene: TRBV24-1; d_gene: TRBD1; abundance: -; CDR3nt: TGTGCCACCAGTGACCCACAGGGGGGTGGGGAGACCCAGTACTTC; CDR3aa: CATSDPQGGGETQYF
j_gene: TRBJ1-2; v_gene: TRBV5-1; d_gene: -; abundance: -; CDR3nt: TGCGCCAGCAGCTTGGAAGGGGATAGCTATGGCTACACCTTC; CDR3aa: CASSLEGDSYGYTF
j_gene: TRBJ2-3; v_gene: TRBV12-5; d_gene: -; abundance: -; CDR3nt: TGTGCTAGTGGTTTGTCTCGCGCTAGCACAGATACGCAGTATTTT; CDR3aa: CASGLSRASTDTQYF
j_gene: TRBJ1-1; v_gene: TRBV28; d_gene: TRBD1; abundance: -; CDR3nt: TGTGCCAGCAGTTGGGGACAGGTCAGCAGAACTGAAGCTTTCTTT; CDR3aa: CASSWGQVSRTEAFF
j_gene: TRBJ2-4; v_gene: TRBV19; d_gene: TRBD1; abundance: few; CDR3nt: TGTGCCAGTAGTGAGACAGGGGGATACGGAAACATTCAGTACTTC; CDR3aa: CASSETGGYGNIQYF
j_gene: TRBJ2-7; v_gene: TRBV7-2; d_gene: -; abundance: -; CDR3nt: TGTGCCAGCAGCCCCACGGGTTCCAGCTCCTACGAGCAGTACTTC; CDR3aa: CASSPTGSSSYEQYF
j_gene: TRBJ2-1; v_gene: TRBV11-2; d_gene: TRBD2; abundance: -; CDR3nt: TGTGCCAGCAGCTTCGGGACTAGCGGGGCGAGCTCCTACAATGAGCAGTTCTTC; CDR3aa: CASSFGTSGASSYNEQFF
j_gene: TRBJ1-1; v_gene: TRBV11-3; d_gene: TRBD1; abundance: -; CDR3nt: TGTGCCAGCAGCAAGACAGGGAGGCCAGAAGCTTTCTTT; CDR3aa: CASSKTGRPEAFF